The 8 T cell receptor beta chains below come from one sample, sequenced in a study of shared clonotypes between healthy human individuals. Measured with immunoSEQ multiplex PCR; TCRdb has only the in-frame clones, and not every one. The table lists roughly 1,500,000 clones, approximately 98% of them singletons. The source material was naive CD4+ T cells sorted from blood. As to subset: CD45RA+ positively selected. These receptors all stem from a man aged 30-40 years in good health.

The genes are TRBV19 and TRBJ2-7; 7 bases are a match to TRBD2. This CDR3 is built from 16 residues. After removal of 5 bases from V and 3 bases from J, the junction contained 13 bases not matched to a gene. Germline assignment: CDR1 LNHDA and CDR2 SQIVND (reference sequence). The CDR3 DNA sequence: TGTGCCAGTAGTCCCCCTGGCGGGAGTAGCTTCTACGAGCAGTACTTC. Translation: CASSPPGGSSFYEQYF.

The chain employs TRBV18 and TRBJ2-7, with 9 bases matching TRBD2. This CDR3 comprises 14 residues. The germline CDR1 and CDR2 sequences are KGHSH and LQKENI. Losses at the gene ends were 8 bases for V and 2 bases for J; bases not matched to a gene: 7. CDR3 bases: TGTGCCAGCGCCCGCGAGCGGGAGGCCTACGAGCAGTACTTC. Translating it yields CASAREREAYEQYF. Using reference TRBV18 and TRBJ2-7 for the parts outside the CDR3, the full variable domain is NAGVMQNPRHLVRRRGQEARLRCSPMKGHSHVYWYRQLPEEGLKFMVYLQKENIIDESGMPKERFSAEFPKEGPSILRIQQVVRGDSAAYFCASAREREAYEQYFGPGTRLTVT.

The V and J genes are TRBV5-1 and TRBJ1-4; 12 nucleotides align to TRBD1. The CDR3 consists of 15 residues. J was trimmed by 7 bases and V by 4 bases; bases with no gene match: 5. The germline gives CDR1 SGHRS, CDR2 YFSETQ. The DNA for the CDR3 is TGCGCCAGCAGCGCCGGGACAGGGGGCGTTGAAAAACTGTTTTTT. Residues: CASSAGTGGVEKLFF.

Comment on this clone: In the same sample, other DNA sequences code for this CDR3. The V and J genes are TRBV5-6 and TRBJ1-1; 9 bases are shared with TRBD1. The CDR3 loop spans 14 amino acids. Germline assignment: CDR1 SGHDT and CDR2 YYEEEE. Trimming cost V 3 bases and J 5 bases; bases outside gene matches: 5. In DNA form, the CDR3 reads TGTGCCAGCAGCTGGGGACAGGGAGGGACTGAAGCTTTCTTT. This gives the protein CASSWGQGGTEAFF.

The chain recombines TRBV6-5 with TRBJ2-7, with 7 bases fitting TRBD1. The CDR3 consists of 15 residues. J gave up 6 bases and V 0 bases, and 8 bases lay outside the gene matches. CDR1 is MNHEY and CDR2 is SVGAGI in the germline V gene. The DNA of the CDR3 is TGTGCCAGCAGTTACTCCGAGACAGGGTCGGGCGAGCAGTACTTC. This sequence encodes CASSYSETGSGEQYF.

In this sample, this clone turned up once. The chain recombines TRBV27 with TRBJ2-3; D unresolved. V was cut by 5 bases and J by 4 bases, with 10 bases left in between. The CDR3 runs to 13 residues. The germline V gene has CDR1 MNHEY and CDR2 SMNVEV (reference sequence). The CDR3 protein is CASSAPNADTQYF. DNA of the CDR3: TGTGCCAGCAGTGCCCCTAACGCAGATACGCAGTATTTT.

The rearrangement links TRBV15 to TRBJ2-1; D gene ambiguous. Germline CDR1 LNHNV, CDR2 YYDKDF (reference sequence). Deletions cut 5 bases from V and 7 bases from J, with 9 bases between. The CDR3 runs 12 residues. CDR3 in DNA: TGTGCCACCAGCCCTTCCCCAAATGAGCAGTTCTTC. This gives the protein CATSPSPNEQFF.

This clone appeared once. The chain combines TRBV25-1 with TRBJ2-7, with D unresolved. From germline, CDR1 is MGHDK and CDR2 SYGVNS. The CDR3 is 9 amino acids. V lost 9 bases, J lost 3 bases, and 3 bases lay in between. The CDR3, as DNA: TGTGCCAGAATCTACGAGCAGTACTTC. It is translated as CARIYEQYF.